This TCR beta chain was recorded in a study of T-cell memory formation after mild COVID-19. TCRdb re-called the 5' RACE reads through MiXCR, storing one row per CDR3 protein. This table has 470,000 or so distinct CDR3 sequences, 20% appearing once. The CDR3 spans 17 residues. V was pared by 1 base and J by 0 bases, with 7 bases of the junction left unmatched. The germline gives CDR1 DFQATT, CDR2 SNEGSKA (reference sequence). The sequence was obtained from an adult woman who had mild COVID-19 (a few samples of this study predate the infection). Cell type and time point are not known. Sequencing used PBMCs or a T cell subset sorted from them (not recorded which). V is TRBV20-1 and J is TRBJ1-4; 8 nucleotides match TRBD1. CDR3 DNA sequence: TGCAGTGCTAGAGGGGCAGGGGGCGCAGCAACTAATGAAAAACTGTTTTTT. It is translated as CSARGAGGAATNEKLFF.